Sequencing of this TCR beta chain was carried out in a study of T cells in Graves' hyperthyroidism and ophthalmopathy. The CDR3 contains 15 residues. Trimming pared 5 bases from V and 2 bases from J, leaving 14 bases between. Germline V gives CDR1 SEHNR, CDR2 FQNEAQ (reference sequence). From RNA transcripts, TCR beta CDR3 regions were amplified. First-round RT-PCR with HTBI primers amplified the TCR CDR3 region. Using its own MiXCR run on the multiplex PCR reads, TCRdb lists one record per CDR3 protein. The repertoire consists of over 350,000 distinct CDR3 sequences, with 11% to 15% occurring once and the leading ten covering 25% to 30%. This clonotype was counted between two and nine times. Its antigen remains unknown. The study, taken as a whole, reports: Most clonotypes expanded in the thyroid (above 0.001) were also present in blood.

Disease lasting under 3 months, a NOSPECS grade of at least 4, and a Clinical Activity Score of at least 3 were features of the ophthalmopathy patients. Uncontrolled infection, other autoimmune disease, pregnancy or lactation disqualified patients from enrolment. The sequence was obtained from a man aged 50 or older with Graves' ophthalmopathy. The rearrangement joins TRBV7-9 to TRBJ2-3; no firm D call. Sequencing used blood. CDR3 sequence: CASSTEITNTDTQYF. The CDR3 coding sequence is TGTGCCAGCAGCACCGAGATCACAAACACAGATACGCAGTATTTT.